What follows are 23 T cell receptor beta chains derived from one specimen sequenced in a study of T cell changes during pregnancy in multiple sclerosis. The repertoire was sequenced with immunoSEQ multiplex PCR; TCRdb's copy has only in-frame clones and lacks some. The table has roughly 80,000 clones, around 91% seen once; the top ten hold approximately 1.9%. Specimen: peripheral blood, collected before pregnancy. These receptors came from a female donor with multiple sclerosis, enrolled in a pregnancy study.

The gene calls are TRBV7-3 and TRBJ2-2; possible D gene TRBD1, 6 bases. V dropped 6 bases and J dropped 7 bases, with 12 bases sitting between them. This CDR3 is 13 amino acids long. The V gene's germline CDR1 is SGHTA and CDR2 FQGTGA. The CDR3, as DNA: TGTGCCAGCAGTACACAGGGAATCGGGGAGCTGTTTTTT. This codes for CASSTQGIGELFF.

The sample holds one count of this clone. As DNA, the CDR3 is TGCGCCAGCAGCGCGGGACAGGACCAAGAGACCCAGTACTTC. It translates to CASSAGQDQETQYF. The chain links TRBV5-1 to TRBJ2-5; 8 nucleotides agree with TRBD1. The CDR3 has 14 residues. Germline lookup yields CDR1 SGHRS and CDR2 YFSETQ. Losses at the gene ends were 4 bases for V and 0 bases for J; bases not matched to a gene: 2.

V usage is TRBV19 and J usage is TRBJ1-2, with a weak D call TRBD1 (5 bases). V lost 3 bases and J lost 4, with 18 bases in between. The germline V gene encodes CDR1 LNHDA and CDR2 SQIVND (reference sequence). The CDR3 totals 16 residues. Here the CDR3 reads CASSISGTGVPYGYTF. CDR3 bases: TGTGCCAGTAGTATTAGTGGCACAGGAGTACCCTATGGCTACACCTTC. Complete variable domain (other parts from reference TRBV19 and TRBJ1-2): DGGITQSPKYLFRKEGQNVTLSCEQNLNHDAMYWYRQDPGQGLRLIYYSQIVNDFQKGDIAEGYSVSREKKESFPLTVTSAQKNPTAFYLCASSISGTGVPYGYTFGSGTRLTVV.

This chain joins TRBV4-1 and TRBJ2-7; the D is unclear. Germline CDR1 MGHRA, CDR2 YSYEKL. Trimming pared 0 bases from V and 2 bases from J, leaving 14 bases between. This CDR3 region has 16 residues. CDR3 in DNA: TGCGCCAGCAGCCAAGAGGCAGGCAGGTCCCCCTACGAGCAGTACTTC. This translates into CASSQEAGRSPYEQYF.

The chain is built from TRBV5-6 and TRBJ2-1, with 14 bases matching TRBD2. This CDR3 spans 15 amino acids. J was trimmed by 10 bases and V by 1 base; bases with no gene match: 4. The V gene's germline CDR1 is SGHDT and CDR2 YYEEEE. CDR3 coding DNA: TGTGCCAGCAGCTTGCCGGGACTAGCGGGGGAAGAGCAGTTCTTC. Its protein is CASSLPGLAGEEQFF.

The chain is built from TRBV19 and TRBJ2-7; 8 bases match TRBD1. V lost 9 bases, J lost 1 base, and 11 bases stayed unmatched. CDR1 LNHDA and CDR2 SQIVND come from the germline V gene (reference sequence). The CDR3 totals 15 residues. CDR3: CASEDRQGPSYEQYF. The CDR3 DNA is TGTGCCAGCGAGGATAGACAGGGGCCATCCTACGAGCAGTACTTC. Variable domain in full (rest from reference TRBV19 and TRBJ2-7): DGGITQSPKYLFRKEGQNVTLSCEQNLNHDAMYWYRQDPGQGLRLIYYSQIVNDFQKGDIAEGYSVSREKKESFPLTVTSAQKNPTAFYLCASEDRQGPSYEQYFGPGTRLTVT.

The rearrangement uses TRBV7-2 and TRBJ2-1; D is perhaps TRBD2 (7 bases). The CDR3 is 15 amino acids. Germline V gene lookup returns CDR1 SGHTA and CDR2 FQGNSA. Between the trimmed V and J ends, which lost 2 bases and 4 bases, there was a span of 12 bases. The CDR3 is CASSLMRGTYNEQFF. CDR3 DNA: TGTGCCAGCAGCTTAATGCGGGGGACATACAATGAGCAGTTCTTC.

The rearrangement links TRBV18 to TRBJ2-5, with D hard to call. The V end lost 2 bases, the J end lost 1 base, and 8 bases lay between the germline ends. The CDR3 is 14 amino acids. Germline CDR1 reads KGHSH; CDR2 reads LQKENI. CDR3 protein: CASSPTFTQETQYF. The CDR3 DNA follows: TGTGCCAGCTCACCAACTTTCACCCAAGAGACCCAGTACTTC.

The CDR3 DNA sequence: TGTGCCAGCAGCGTAGGCCCCCTGGGACAAGGATTGGAAGCTTTCTTT. Amino acid sequence: CASSVGPLGQGLEAFF. V usage is TRBV9 and J usage is TRBJ1-1; weak D call: TRBD1 (6 bases). CDR1 is SGDLS, CDR2 YYNGEE, per germline. The germline V and J ends were trimmed by 0 bases and 8 bases, with 20 bases remaining between them. CDR3 length equals 16 residues.

The gene calls are TRBV5-5 and TRBJ2-3, with D possibly being TRBD1 (6 bases). V was trimmed by 2 bases and J by 2 bases, leaving 15 bases between them. This CDR3 region has 16 residues. Per germline, CDR1 SGHKS and CDR2 YYEKEE (reference sequence). CDR3 sequence reads: CASSFRGQGDTDTQYF. As DNA, the CDR3 is TGTGCCAGCAGCTTTCGGGGACAAGGGGACACAGATACGCAGTATTTT.

The chain recombines TRBV4-2 with TRBJ1-1; no clear D gene. The CDR3 is made up of 14 amino acids. Deletions cut 0 bases from V and 5 bases from J, with 10 bases between. Germline V CDR1 and CDR2: LGHNA, YNFKEQ. CDR3 sequence (DNA): TGTGCCAGCAGCCAAGATCTCGAGGTTACTGAAGCTTTCTTT. It yields the protein CASSQDLEVTEAFF.

The gene calls are TRBV2 and TRBJ1-5; D is ambiguous. The CDR3 sequence is 14 residues long. CDR1 is SNHLY and CDR2 is FYNNEI in the germline V gene. Trimming removed 4 bases at V and 3 bases at J, with 10 bases between. The CDR3 spells CASSGEIDNQPQHF. DNA for the CDR3: TGTGCCAGCAGTGGGGAGATAGACAATCAGCCCCAGCATTTT.

The chain employs TRBV7-2 and TRBJ2-5, with TRBD2 identical over 10 bases. The V and J ends lost 1 base and 5 bases, in that order; junction bases with no gene match: 7. The CDR3 is made up of 16 amino acids. From germline, CDR1 is SGHTA and CDR2 FQGNSA. CDR3 sequence (DNA): TGTGCCAGCAGCTTAGTGGCTAGCGGGGGTTGGGAGACCCAGTACTTC. Encoded protein: CASSLVASGGWETQYF.

This chain links TRBV5-1 with TRBJ2-3, with unresolved D. V lost 5 bases and J 3 bases, leaving 10 bases between the germline ends. Germline CDR1 reads SGHRS; CDR2 reads YFSETQ. CDR3 length equals 13 residues. The CDR3 DNA is TGCGCCAGCAGATCCCAGGATACAGATACGCAGTATTTT. Translated, it gives CASRSQDTDTQYF.

The genes are TRBV6-5 and TRBJ2-4; 7 nucleotides match TRBD1. Germline V gene data show CDR1 as MNHEY and CDR2 as SVGAGI. The CDR3 runs to 16 residues. Unmatched junction bases numbered 9, after V lost 2 bases and J lost 5 bases. The CDR3 region has the DNA TGTGCCAGCAGTTACCGAGGGGGCAGACCAGAAAACATTCAGTACTTC. Protein sequence: CASSYRGGRPENIQYF.

The table lists this clone with a few counts. The chain links TRBV23-1 to TRBJ1-1; 10 bases fit TRBD1. TRBV23-1 is given ORF status, its function remaining uncertain. This CDR3 is built from 17 residues. V lost 3 bases, J lost 1 base, and 8 bases stayed unmatched. CDR3 sequence: CASSHRDRGRKNTEAFF. The CDR3 DNA is TGCGCCAGCAGTCACAGGGACAGGGGCAGGAAGAACACTGAAGCTTTCTTT.

V gene TRBV7-6 combines with J gene TRBJ1-2; possible D gene TRBD1, 5 bases. Germline values: CDR1 SGHVS, CDR2 FNYEAQ. Trimming cost V 1 base and J 4 bases, with 7 bases left between them. The CDR3 is made up of 13 amino acids. The CDR3 DNA is TGTGCCAGCAGCTTAGGGACAAGCTATGGCTACACCTTC. This translates into CASSLGTSYGYTF. Looking up the rest from reference TRBV7-6 and TRBJ1-2 gives the full variable domain: GAGVSQSPRYKVTKRGQDVALRCDPISGHVSLYWYRQALGQGPEFLTYFNYEAQQDKSGLPNDRFSAERPEGSISTLTIQRTEQRDSAMYRCASSLGTSYGYTFGSGTRLTVV.

The V gene is TRBV6-5, the J gene TRBJ2-3; D is unresolved. Germline CDR1 reads MNHEY; CDR2 reads SVGAGI. This CDR3 spans 12 amino acids. Trimming cost V 6 bases and J 0 bases, with 4 bases left between them. The CDR3 loop is CASRSSTDTQYF. The CDR3 region has the DNA TGTGCCAGCAGATCAAGCACAGATACGCAGTATTTT.

The V call is TRBV28, the J call TRBJ2-7; D is perhaps TRBD1 (6 bases). CDR1 and CDR2 (germline): MDHEN, SYDVKM. The CDR3 extends over 14 amino acids. Trimming stripped 6 bases from V and 4 bases from J, with 16 bases between. The chain's CDR3 is CASSPRTDPYEQYF. The CDR3 region has the DNA TGTGCCAGCAGCCCAAGGACAGATCCGTACGAGCAGTACTTC.

This clone has more than one count but fewer than ten. This chain links TRBV2 with TRBJ2-5; TRBD1 aligns across 8 bases. V trimming: 10 bases; J trimming: 5 bases; junction bases outside the gene matches: 6. The CDR3 sequence is 12 residues long. The germline V gene encodes CDR1 SNHLY and CDR2 FYNNEI. CDR3 sequence reads: CATGQGVETQYF. The CDR3 nucleotides are TGTGCCACAGGACAGGGCGTGGAGACCCAGTACTTC.

The chain couples TRBV4-1 to TRBJ2-3; 8 bases line up with TRBD1. Germline CDR1 and CDR2: MGHRA and YSYEKL. This CDR3 spans 18 amino acids. Trimming at V came to 2 bases and at J to 0 bases, leaving 10 bases not matched to a gene. CDR3 sequence reads: CASSQRPGTGSSTDTQYF. The CDR3, as DNA: TGCGCCAGCAGCCAACGTCCCGGGACAGGTTCTAGCACAGATACGCAGTATTTT.

The CDR3 DNA follows: TGCGCCAGCAGCCATACTACCGGGACAGGACTTGGCTACACCTTC. Amino acid sequence: CASSHTTGTGLGYTF. J is TRBJ1-2 and V is TRBV4-1; 8 bases fit TRBD1. After removal of 3 bases from V and 7 bases from J, the junction contained 10 bases not matched to a gene. The CDR3 totals 15 residues. Germline values: CDR1 MGHRA, CDR2 YSYEKL.

In DNA form, the CDR3 reads TGTGCCAGTAGTAGCGGGGGGGCCTGGGGGACCCAGTACTTC. Translated: CASSSGGAWGTQYF. The chain employs TRBV19 and TRBJ2-5, with 9 bases aligning to TRBD2. The trim removed 4 bases at V and 7 bases at J, leaving 7 bases unmatched. This CDR3 contains 14 residues. Germline CDR1 reads LNHDA; CDR2 reads SQIVND (reference sequence).